The clone carrying this TCR beta chain was picked up a small number of times. No antigen is known for it. CDR1 is MGHDK, CDR2 SYGVNS, per germline. This CDR3 has 15 amino acids. These data are taken from a study of blood T cells in healthy people across ages. Sample-barcoded 5' priming and a J-beta primer mix drove a second PCR of about 6 to 11 cycles. TCRdb re-called the 5' RACE reads with MiXCR, one entry per CDR3 protein. The sample lists about 1 million distinct CDR3 sequences, 45% occurring once. Study-wide results and caveats: TCR beta diversity correlated strongly with naive T cell percentage. Long-lived donors had more naive CD4+ cells and higher diversity than aged donors. Roughly linearly, TCR beta diversity per million T cells fell as age increased.

The TCR originated in a woman aged 60-75 years in good health. Sequenced material: blood. The chain carries TRBV25-1 and TRBJ2-1; no definite D call. The DNA matches TRBJ2-7 better at its end, which makes the J call doubtful. The DNA of the CDR3 is TGTGCCAGCAGTAAACCTTTTAGCTCCTACAATGAGCAGTACTTC. Protein sequence: CASSKPFSSYNEQYF.